Following are 12 T cell receptor beta chains from one sample sequenced in a study of cytomegalovirus exposure and HLA in healthy donors. The assay was immunoSEQ multiplex PCR, and TCRdb's table has in-frame clones only and misses some. The sample lists 55,000 to 70,000 clones; approximately 90% were seen once. Input material: PBMCs. Receptors were obtained from a woman under 30 in good health and CMV-seronegative.

V usage is TRBV11-2 and J usage is TRBJ2-3, with TRBD2 matching 9 bases. The J segment lost 4 bases and the V segment lost 3 bases, leaving 11 bases of the junction unmatched. The CDR3 length is 17 residues. The germline CDR1 and CDR2 sequences are SGHAT and FQNNGV. CDR3 DNA sequence: TGTGCCAGCAGCTTGGAATTAGCGGGAGCGAGATCAGATACGCAGTATTTT. It is translated as CASSLELAGARSDTQYF.

The chain links TRBV29-1 to TRBJ2-3, with 9 nucleotides matching TRBD1. The CDR3 spans 14 residues. The germline V gene encodes CDR1 SQVTM and CDR2 ANQGSEA. DNA of the CDR3: TGCACCGTGCAACAGGGGGCCGGCACAGATACGCAGTATTTT. This gives the protein CTVQQGAGTDTQYF.

The V call is TRBV6-6, the J call TRBJ2-3, with a tentative D call TRBD2 (5 bases). Trimming removed 10 bases at V and 4 bases at J, with 15 bases between. The CDR3 length is 13 residues. In germline, CDR1 is MNHNY, CDR2 SVGAGI (reference sequence). The DNA of the CDR3 is TGTGCCACCTCCGCGGGTCTTGCAGATACGCAGTATTTT. Amino acid sequence: CATSAGLADTQYF.

V and J are TRBV28 and TRBJ2-1; 9 bases are shared with TRBD1. Germline V gene data show CDR1 as MDHEN and CDR2 as SYDVKM. The CDR3 extends over 16 amino acids. Unmatched junction bases numbered 5, after V lost 5 bases and J lost 0 bases. This chain's CDR3 is CASSPTGGSSYNEQFF. In nucleotides, the CDR3 is TGTGCCAGCAGTCCGACAGGGGGAAGCTCCTACAATGAGCAGTTCTTC.

The chain recombines TRBV21-1 with TRBJ2-3; the D call TRBD1 from the table was never checked on the DNA. TRBV21-1 is classified as a pseudogene. This CDR3 region has 18 residues. CDR3 protein: CASSKAYRGQGRADTQYF. CDR3 DNA sequence: TGTGCCAGCAGCAAAGCGTATAGGGGACAGGGCCGTGCAGATACGCAGTATTTT.

The chain couples TRBV9 to TRBJ2-3, with a possible D match to TRBD1 (5 bases). The CDR3 contains 14 residues. Looked up from germline, CDR1 is SGDLS and CDR2 is YYNGEE. V gave up 3 bases and J gave up 5 bases, with 13 bases separating them. CDR3 sequence: CASSEDPGLDTQYF. The CDR3 DNA is TGTGCCAGCAGCGAGGACCCAGGGTTAGATACGCAGTATTTT. Combining the CDR3 with reference TRBV9 and TRBJ2-3 gives the whole variable domain DSGVTQTPKHLITATGQRVTLRCSPRSGDLSVYWYQQSLDQGLQFLIQYYNGEERAKGNILERFSAQQFPDLHSELNLSSLELGDSALYFCASSEDPGLDTQYFGPGTRLTVL.

The chain uses TRBV4-2 and TRBJ2-1; the D gene is possibly TRBD1 (5 bases). Between the trimmed V and J ends, which lost 0 bases and 10 bases, there was a span of 10 bases. Per germline, CDR1 LGHNA and CDR2 YNFKEQ. The CDR3 loop spans 13 amino acids. The chain's CDR3 is CASSQDRREEQFF. The CDR3 DNA reads TGTGCCAGCAGCCAAGATCGCAGGGAAGAGCAGTTCTTC.

This clone was observed a single time. The V call is TRBV10-3, the J call TRBJ2-1; 10 nucleotides match TRBD2. Germline CDR1 and CDR2: ENHRY and SYGVKD. The CDR3 runs 13 residues. V gave up 6 bases and J gave up 10 bases; unmatched junction bases: 6. CDR3 bases: TGTGCCATCAGGGAGCGGGAGGGCGGGGAGCAGTTCTTC. Its translation: CAIREREGGEQFF.

The genes are TRBV5-6 and TRBJ2-3, with 7 positions matching TRBD1. Trimming cost V 0 bases and J 1 base; bases outside gene matches: 2. This CDR3 has 15 residues. Germline CDR1 reads SGHDT; CDR2 reads YYEEEE. CDR3 sequence reads: CASSLDTGGTDTQYF. As DNA, the CDR3 is TGTGCCAGCAGCTTGGACACAGGGGGCACAGATACGCAGTATTTT.

The V gene is TRBV5-6, the J gene TRBJ2-5; no definite D call. The germline V gene encodes CDR1 SGHDT and CDR2 YYEEEE. The CDR3 extends over 15 amino acids. V gave up 2 bases and J gave up 5 bases, with 16 bases separating them. This chain's CDR3 is CASSFAPADGETQYF. The CDR3 DNA is TGTGCCAGCAGCTTTGCTCCGGCCGACGGGGAGACCCAGTACTTC. Based on the CDR3 plus reference TRBV5-6 and TRBJ2-5, the full variable domain is DAGVTQSPTHLIKTRGQQVTLRCSPKSGHDTVSWYQQALGQGPQFIFQYYEEEERQRGNFPDRFSGHQFPNYSSELNVNALLLGDSALYLCASSFAPADGETQYFGPGTRLLVL.

The gene calls are TRBV9 and TRBJ1-2, with D possibly matching TRBD1 (5 bases). Germline V lookup: CDR1 SGDLS, CDR2 YYNGEE. The CDR3 is 15 residues long. The V end lost 2 bases, the J end lost 3 bases, and 14 bases lay between the germline ends. CDR3 in DNA: TGTGCCAGCAGCGTCGGGACGGGAGATTACTATGGCTACACCTTC. As protein: CASSVGTGDYYGYTF. The whole variable domain, remainder taken from reference TRBV9 and TRBJ1-2, is DSGVTQTPKHLITATGQRVTLRCSPRSGDLSVYWYQQSLDQGLQFLIQYYNGEERAKGNILERFSAQQFPDLHSELNLSSLELGDSALYFCASSVGTGDYYGYTFGSGTRLTVV.

V is TRBV5-6 and J is TRBJ1-5; D might be TRBD1 (6 bases). There are 15 residues in the CDR3. Germline-derived CDR1 and CDR2 are SGHDT and YYEEEE. Trimming removed 3 bases from V and 4 bases from J, with 14 bases in between. The CDR3 loop is CASSWGGTTNQPQHF. In DNA form, the CDR3 reads TGTGCCAGCAGCTGGGGGGGGACAACGAATCAGCCCCAGCATTTT.